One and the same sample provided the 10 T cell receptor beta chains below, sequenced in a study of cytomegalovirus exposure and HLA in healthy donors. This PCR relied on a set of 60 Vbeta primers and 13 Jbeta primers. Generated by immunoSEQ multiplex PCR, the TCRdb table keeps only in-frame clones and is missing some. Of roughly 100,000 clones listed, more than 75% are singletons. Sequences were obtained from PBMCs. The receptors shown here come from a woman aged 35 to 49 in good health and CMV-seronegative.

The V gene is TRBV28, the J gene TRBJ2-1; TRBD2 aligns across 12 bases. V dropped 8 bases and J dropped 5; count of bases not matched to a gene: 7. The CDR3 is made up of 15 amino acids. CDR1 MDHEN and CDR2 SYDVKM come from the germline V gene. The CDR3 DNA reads TGTGCCAGCCTCTTCGGACTAGCGGGACACAATGAGCAGTTCTTC. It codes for CASLFGLAGHNEQFF. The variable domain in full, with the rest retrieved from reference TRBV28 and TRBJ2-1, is DVKVTQSSRYLVKRTGEKVFLECVQDMDHENMFWYRQDPGLGLRLIYFSYDVKMKEKGDIPEGYSVSREKKERFSLILESASTNQTSMYLCASLFGLAGHNEQFFGPGTRLTVL.

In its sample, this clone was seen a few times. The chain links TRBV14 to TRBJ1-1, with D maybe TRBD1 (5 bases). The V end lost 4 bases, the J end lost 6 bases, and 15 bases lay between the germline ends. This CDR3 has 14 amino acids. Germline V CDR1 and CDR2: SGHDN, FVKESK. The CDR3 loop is CASSPWGRRAEAFF. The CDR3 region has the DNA TGTGCCAGCAGCCCCTGGGGCAGGAGAGCTGAAGCTTTCTTT.

CDR3 DNA sequence: TGTGCCAGCAGCTTAATGACTAGCGGGAGGTGGGAGACCCAGTACTTC. Translated: CASSLMTSGRWETQYF. This sequence joins TRBV7-9 and TRBJ2-5, with 13 bases aligning to TRBD2. The CDR3 has 16 amino acids. V was clipped by 2 bases and J by 5 bases; unmatched bases: 5. Per the germline V gene, CDR1 is SEHNR and CDR2 is FQNEAQ (reference sequence).

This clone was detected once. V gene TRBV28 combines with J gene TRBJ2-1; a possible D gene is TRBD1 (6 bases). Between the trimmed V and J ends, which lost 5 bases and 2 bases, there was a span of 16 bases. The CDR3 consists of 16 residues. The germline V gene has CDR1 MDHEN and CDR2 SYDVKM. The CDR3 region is CASSDNRETTYNEQFF. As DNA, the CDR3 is TGTGCCAGCAGTGATAACAGGGAAACTACCTACAATGAGCAGTTCTTC.

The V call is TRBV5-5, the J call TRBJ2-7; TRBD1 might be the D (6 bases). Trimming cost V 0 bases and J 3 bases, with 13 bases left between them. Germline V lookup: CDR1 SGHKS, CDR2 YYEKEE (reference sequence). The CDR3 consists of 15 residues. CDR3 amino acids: CASSLALRDNYEQYF. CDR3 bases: TGTGCCAGCAGCTTGGCCTTAAGGGACAACTACGAGCAGTACTTC.

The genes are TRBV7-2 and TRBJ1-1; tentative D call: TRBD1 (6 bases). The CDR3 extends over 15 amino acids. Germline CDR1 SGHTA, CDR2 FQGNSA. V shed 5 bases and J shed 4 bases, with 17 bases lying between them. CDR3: CASSPVAQGITEAFF. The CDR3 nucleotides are TGTGCCAGCAGCCCGGTCGCACAGGGAATCACTGAAGCTTTCTTT.

The CDR3 sequence is CASGRTDTQYF. CDR3 coding DNA: TGTGCCAGTGGGAGAACAGATACGCAGTATTTT. V gene TRBV19 combines with J gene TRBJ2-3; D is perhaps TRBD2 (5 bases). Germline CDR1 is LNHDA and CDR2 is SQIVND (reference sequence). V lost 8 bases, J lost 3 bases, and 6 bases lay in between. The CDR3 runs to 11 residues.

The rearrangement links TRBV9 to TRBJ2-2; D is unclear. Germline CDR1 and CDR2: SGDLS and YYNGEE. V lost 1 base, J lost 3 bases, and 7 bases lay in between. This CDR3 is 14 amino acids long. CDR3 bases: TGTGCCAGCAGCGTAAACCTACACACCGGGGAGCTGTTTTTT. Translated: CASSVNLHTGELFF.

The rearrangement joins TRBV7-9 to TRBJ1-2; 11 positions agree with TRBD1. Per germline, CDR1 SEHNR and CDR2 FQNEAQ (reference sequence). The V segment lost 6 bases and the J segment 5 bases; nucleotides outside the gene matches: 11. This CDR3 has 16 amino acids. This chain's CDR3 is CASSYGTGGDTYGYTF. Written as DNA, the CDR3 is TGTGCCAGCAGTTATGGGACAGGGGGTGACACTTATGGCTACACCTTC.

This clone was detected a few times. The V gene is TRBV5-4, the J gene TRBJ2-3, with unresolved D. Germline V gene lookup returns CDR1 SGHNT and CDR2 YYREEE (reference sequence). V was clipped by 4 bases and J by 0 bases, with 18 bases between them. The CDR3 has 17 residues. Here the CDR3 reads CASSPPRLRTSTDTQYF. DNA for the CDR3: TGTGCCAGCAGCCCCCCGCGGCTACGAACTAGCACAGATACGCAGTATTTT. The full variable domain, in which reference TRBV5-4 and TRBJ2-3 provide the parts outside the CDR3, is ETGVTQSPTHLIKTRGQQVTLRCSSQSGHNTVSWYQQALGQGPQFIFQYYREEENGRGNFPPRFSGLQFPNYSSELNVNALELDDSALYLCASSPPRLRTSTDTQYFGPGTRLTVL.